The subject of this entry is one T cell receptor (beta chain). This record comes from a study of identical twins. The CDR3 spans 14 residues. Trimming took 4 bases from V and 5 from J; bases not matched to a gene: 6. CDR1 is LNHDA, CDR2 SQIVND, per germline (reference sequence). Each CDR3 protein is one row after TCRdb ran MiXCR on the 5' RACE reads. Of a few hundred thousand distinct CDR3 sequences listed, 8% to 9.5% are singletons. These same data were also listed under a study on yellow fever vaccine responses in identical twins.

The J gene is TRBJ2-7, the V gene TRBV19; 9 bases align to TRBD1. Specimen: CD8+ T cells sorted from blood. The TCR originated in a woman younger than 30 in good health. In nucleotides, the CDR3 is TGTGCCAGTAGTACCGGACAGGGGTCCGACGAGCAGTACTTC. This gives the protein CASSTGQGSDEQYF.